Below, 30 T cell receptor beta chains from the same sample are listed, as sequenced in a study of lymphopenia after photon versus proton radiotherapy. Profiled with immunoSEQ multiplex PCR; TCRdb holds only in-frame clones, not every one. Of tens of thousands of clones in the sample, approximately 80% were seen once. This specimen consisted of peripheral blood, obtained from a patient treated with proton-based radiotherapy. These receptors all stem from a woman aged 70-85 years with pancreatic cancer.

This chain joins TRBV19 and TRBJ1-6; unclear D gene. Trimming took off 6 bases at V and 4 bases at J, with 13 bases between the two ends. The CDR3 spans 15 residues. Germline V gives CDR1 LNHDA, CDR2 SQIVND (reference sequence). This CDR3 reads CASSSGPLYNSPLHF. The CDR3 DNA follows: TGTGCCAGTAGCTCAGGACCCCTATATAATTCACCCCTCCACTTT.

This chain connects TRBV18 to TRBJ2-1; 9 bases align to TRBD2. With V trimmed by 8 bases and J by 10 bases, 9 bases remained unmatched. The CDR3 spans 13 residues. Per the germline V gene, CDR1 is KGHSH and CDR2 is LQKENI. In nucleotides, the CDR3 is TGTGCCAGCGGAGGGACTAGCCTTGACGAGCAGTTCTTC. It is translated as CASGGTSLDEQFF.

The V call is TRBV7-9, the J call TRBJ1-2; 7 bases are shared with TRBD1. Germline loops: CDR1 SEHNR, CDR2 FQNEAQ (reference sequence). Trimming cost V 5 bases and J 7 bases; bases outside gene matches: 7. The length of the CDR3 is 13 residues. The CDR3 DNA is TGTGCCAGCAGCCCGAAACCAGGGGGTGGCTACACCTTC. Translated, it gives CASSPKPGGGYTF. The whole variable domain, remainder taken from reference TRBV7-9 and TRBJ1-2, is DTGVSQNPRHKITKRGQNVTFRCDPISEHNRLYWYRQTLGQGPEFLTYFQNEAQLEKSRLLSDRFSAERPKGSFSTLEIQRTEQGDSAMYLCASSPKPGGGYTFGSGTRLTVV.

The chain recombines TRBV15 with TRBJ1-5; no firm D call. Germline CDR1 is LNHNV and CDR2 is YYDKDF (reference sequence). The CDR3 totals 16 residues. V was shortened by 0 bases and J by 1 base, with 10 bases between the two germline ends. In DNA, the CDR3 is TGTGCCACCAGCAGAGATGAGTTTGGAAGCAATCAGCCCCAGCATTTT. The encoded protein is CATSRDEFGSNQPQHF.

The V and J genes are TRBV28 and TRBJ1-1, with 11 bases aligning to TRBD1. Unmatched junction bases numbered 4, after V lost 6 bases and J lost 4 bases. The V gene's germline CDR1 is MDHEN and CDR2 SYDVKM. This CDR3 spans 14 amino acids. CDR3 in DNA: TGTGCCAGCAGGCTGGGGACAGGGGGCACTGAAGCTTTCTTT. Protein: CASRLGTGGTEAFF.

This clone came up once. The J gene is TRBJ1-1, the V gene TRBV28, with 7 bases lining up with TRBD1. After removal of 8 bases from V and 4 bases from J, the junction contained 10 bases not matched to a gene. This CDR3 comprises 14 residues. The V gene's germline CDR1 is MDHEN and CDR2 SYDVKM. The CDR3 loop is CASEDGRQGTEAFF. CDR3 coding DNA: TGTGCCAGCGAGGACGGCCGACAGGGCACTGAAGCTTTCTTT.

The CDR3 DNA reads TGTGCCAGCAGCGTAGCAGGCTCCTTACACTCTGGAAACACCATATATTTT. It translates to CASSVAGSLHSGNTIYF. V usage is TRBV9 and J usage is TRBJ1-3; D is unresolved. The CDR3 has 17 residues. Germline CDR1 and CDR2: SGDLS and YYNGEE. V was clipped by 0 bases and J by 0 bases, with 13 bases between them.

V usage is TRBV2 and J usage is TRBJ1-1, with D perhaps TRBD1 (6 bases). The CDR3 runs to 14 residues. The V gene lost 7 bases and the J gene lost 1 base, with 13 bases spanning the gap. CDR1 and CDR2 from the germline V gene are SNHLY and FYNNEI. As DNA, the CDR3 is TGTGCCAGCAACACAGGGCTGGAGAACACTGAAGCTTTCTTT. This gives the protein CASNTGLENTEAFF.

Comment on this clone: At one boundary the junction diverges from the germline segment, which might be a read error. The chain recombines TRBV6-1 with TRBJ2-7; D not resolved. The CDR3 extends over 11 amino acids. The germline CDR1 and CDR2 sequences are MNHNS and SASEGT. The CDR3 is CASSDPPSTHF. The CDR3 DNA follows: TGTGCCAGCAGTGATCCCCCCTCAACGCACTTC.

The gene calls are TRBV28 and TRBJ2-3, with TRBD1 as a possible D gene (5 bases). Germline-derived CDR1 and CDR2 are MDHEN and SYDVKM. Trimming removed 3 bases at V and 6 bases at J, with 13 bases between. CDR3 length: 14 residues. CDR3 sequence: CASSLGPPRDTQYF. CDR3 DNA: TGTGCCAGCAGTTTGGGGCCCCCGCGGGATACGCAGTATTTT. The whole variable domain, filled in from reference TRBV28 and TRBJ2-3, reads DVKVTQSSRYLVKRTGEKVFLECVQDMDHENMFWYRQDPGLGLRLIYFSYDVKMKEKGDIPEGYSVSREKKERFSLILESASTNQTSMYLCASSLGPPRDTQYFGPGTRLTVL.

This chain joins TRBV19 and TRBJ1-5; tentative D call: TRBD1 (5 bases). From germline, CDR1 is LNHDA and CDR2 SQIVND (reference sequence). The CDR3 is 13 amino acids. With 6 bases removed from V and 10 bases from J, the gap between germline ends came to 16 bases. The CDR3 nucleotides read TGTGCCAGTAGGTGGAACCAGGGTGAACCCCAGCATTTT. This codes for CASRWNQGEPQHF.

The CDR3 is CASSRAGDTEAFF. The DNA of the CDR3 is TGTGCCAGCAGCAGGGCAGGGGACACTGAAGCTTTCTTT. The chain has TRBV6-1 and TRBJ1-1; the D gene is possibly TRBD1 (6 bases). The CDR3 is 13 residues long. Germline loops: CDR1 MNHNS, CDR2 SASEGT. V lost 6 bases and J 3 bases, leaving 11 bases between the germline ends.

V gene TRBV6-4 combines with J gene TRBJ1-5; D unclear. The germline V and J ends were trimmed by 0 bases and 6 bases, with 15 bases remaining between them. The CDR3 covers 16 residues. The germline CDR1 and CDR2 sequences are MRHNA and SNTAGT. CDR3 nucleotide sequence: TGTGCCAGCAGTGACTCGGGGAGGGTGGGTTTTCAGCCCCAGCATTTT. This codes for CASSDSGRVGFQPQHF.

The chain recombines TRBV29-1 with TRBJ2-7; TRBD1 agrees at 8 bases. V was clipped by 7 bases and J by 5 bases; unmatched bases: 13. The CDR3 is made up of 14 amino acids. Germline values: CDR1 SQVTM, CDR2 ANQGSEA. The CDR3 DNA sequence: TGCAGCGGGCGCCCGGACAGGGAAGGCCACGAGCAGTACTTC. Encoded protein: CSGRPDREGHEQYF.

The rearrangement joins TRBV19 to TRBJ2-7, with D perhaps matching TRBD1 (7 bases). Germline V gives CDR1 LNHDA, CDR2 SQIVND (reference sequence). The CDR3 consists of 15 residues. Trimming shortened V by 8 bases and J by 2 bases, and 19 bases separated the two germline ends. The CDR3 region is CASAKGGTVTYEQYF. The CDR3 nucleotides are TGTGCCAGTGCAAAGGGCGGGACAGTAACCTACGAGCAGTACTTC.

V and J are TRBV7-2 and TRBJ2-7, with D perhaps matching TRBD1 (6 bases). Trimming took 7 bases from V and 7 from J, leaving 20 bases between them. The CDR3 runs to 14 residues. Germline CDR1 reads SGHTA; CDR2 reads FQGNSA. CDR3 amino acids: CASTLDSGVLEQYF. The CDR3 nucleotides read TGTGCCAGCACCTTGGACAGTGGTGTCTTGGAGCAGTACTTC.

Remarks on this clone: Other DNA sequences in the sample encode the same CDR3. The V call is TRBV19, the J call TRBJ1-1; D ambiguous. In germline, CDR1 is LNHDA, CDR2 SQIVND (reference sequence). The V end lost 3 bases, the J end lost 1 base, and 6 bases lay between the germline ends. The CDR3 runs 13 residues. DNA for the CDR3: TGTGCCAGTAGTATTTCGGGGAACACTGAAGCTTTCTTT. The encoded protein is CASSISGNTEAFF.

This clone has a single count. The chain uses TRBV19 and TRBJ1-2; D remains ambiguous. CDR1 is LNHDA, CDR2 SQIVND, per germline (reference sequence). The length of the CDR3 is 12 residues. V gave up 4 bases and J gave up 7 bases, with 10 bases separating them. CDR3: CASSTSAFGYTF. As DNA, the CDR3 is TGTGCCAGTAGTACGTCAGCCTTTGGCTACACCTTC.

The chain is built from TRBV7-2 and TRBJ2-3; 10 positions match TRBD1. CDR3 size: 17 residues. V lost 2 bases, J lost 4 bases, and 9 bases stayed unmatched. Germline-derived CDR1 and CDR2 are SGHTA and FQGNSA. The CDR3 reads CASSLFGQGVVSDTQYF. CDR3 coding DNA: TGTGCCAGCAGCTTATTCGGACAGGGGGTGGTATCAGATACGCAGTATTTT.

The chain combines TRBV10-3 with TRBJ1-5; D possibly corresponds to TRBD1 (6 bases). Germline V gene sequence: CDR1 ENHRY, CDR2 SYGVKD. The CDR3 spans 14 residues. Trimming removed 4 bases from V and 9 bases from J, with 16 bases in between. This CDR3 reads CAISGGGSGWPQHF. In DNA, the CDR3 is TGTGCCATCAGTGGTGGGGGCAGCGGTTGGCCCCAGCATTTT.

This clone was counted once. V is TRBV27 and J is TRBJ2-7; 7 nucleotides line up with TRBD1. The CDR3 consists of 16 residues. After removal of 3 bases from V and 3 bases from J, the junction contained 11 bases not matched to a gene. Germline CDR1 is MNHEY and CDR2 is SMNVEV (reference sequence). The CDR3 region is CASSLDRRPGDYEQYF. The DNA of the CDR3 is TGTGCCAGCAGTTTGGACAGGCGACCAGGGGACTACGAGCAGTACTTC.

This chain joins TRBV7-6 and TRBJ2-5, with D hard to call. V was clipped by 1 base and J by 4 bases, with 4 bases between them. Germline CDR1 is SGHVS and CDR2 is FNYEAQ. The CDR3 totals 12 residues. The CDR3 nucleotides are TGTGCCAGCAGCTTAGTTGGAGAGACCCAGTACTTC. It translates to CASSLVGETQYF.

This clone came up once. The rearrangement uses TRBV6-1 and TRBJ2-2; TRBD2 matches at 9 bases. The CDR3 is made up of 15 amino acids. Germline V gives CDR1 MNHNS, CDR2 SASEGT. V gave up 5 bases and J gave up 4 bases; unmatched junction bases: 5. The DNA for the CDR3 is TGTGCCAGCAGTCAATTTAGCGGGAGCACCGGGGAGCTGTTTTTT. It specifies CASSQFSGSTGELFF.

This chain links TRBV19 with TRBJ1-6; D gene uncertain. Germline assignment: CDR1 LNHDA and CDR2 SQIVND (reference sequence). Trimming left V 8 bases short and J 0 bases short, with 11 bases between. The CDR3 consists of 15 residues. The CDR3 protein is CASLRRSSYNSPLHF. CDR3 bases: TGTGCCAGTTTACGGAGGAGCTCCTATAATTCACCCCTCCACTTT.

This clone showed up just a few times. The gene calls are TRBV19 and TRBJ1-4, with D possibly matching TRBD1 (5 bases). There are 15 residues in the CDR3. In germline, CDR1 is LNHDA, CDR2 SQIVND (reference sequence). The V end was cut by 7 bases, the J end by 7 bases, with 19 bases between. Here the CDR3 reads CASKDGSGVTEKLFF. As DNA, the CDR3 is TGTGCCAGTAAAGACGGATCGGGGGTGACTGAAAAACTGTTTTTT. Based on the CDR3 plus reference TRBV19 and TRBJ1-4, the full variable domain is DGGITQSPKYLFRKEGQNVTLSCEQNLNHDAMYWYRQDPGQGLRLIYYSQIVNDFQKGDIAEGYSVSREKKESFPLTVTSAQKNPTAFYLCASKDGSGVTEKLFFGSGTQLSVL.

V usage is TRBV10-3 and J usage is TRBJ2-7, with TRBD2 as a possible D gene (5 bases). Per germline, CDR1 ENHRY and CDR2 SYGVKD. There are 13 residues in the CDR3. Trimming took off 6 bases at V and 6 bases at J, with 15 bases between the two ends. CDR3 sequence reads: CAISLDSALEQYF. CDR3 DNA: TGTGCCATCAGCCTGGACTCCGCCCTCGAGCAGTACTTC.

The CDR3 DNA reads as TGTGCCAGCAGCCCTGATGTCGGAGCTTACAATGAGCAGTTCTTC. Translation: CASSPDVGAYNEQFF. The V and J genes are TRBV7-3 and TRBJ2-1; D remains ambiguous. Trimming left V 5 bases short and J 4 bases short, with 15 bases between. The germline gives CDR1 SGHTA, CDR2 FQGTGA. CDR3 length: 15 residues. The full variable domain, rest sourced from reference TRBV7-3 and TRBJ2-1, is GAGVSQTPSNKVTEKGKYVELRCDPISGHTALYWYRQSLGQGPEFLIYFQGTGAADDSGLPNDRFFAVRPEGSVSTLKIQRTERGDSAVYLCASSPDVGAYNEQFFGPGTRLTVL.

V and J are TRBV11-3 and TRBJ2-1; 9 nucleotides align to TRBD2. CDR3 length: 16 residues. Losses at the gene ends were 2 bases for V and 8 bases for J; bases not matched to a gene: 10. Germline assignment: CDR1 SGHNT and CDR2 YENEEA. CDR3 protein: CASSLTLAGKRYEQFF. CDR3 coding DNA: TGTGCCAGCAGCTTAACTCTAGCGGGAAAGAGGTATGAGCAGTTCTTC.

This clone was seen more than once but under ten times. The chain links TRBV6-1 to TRBJ2-7; TRBD2 might be the D (6 bases). Germline V lookup: CDR1 MNHNS, CDR2 SASEGT. This CDR3 region has 14 residues. V shed 6 bases and J shed 3 bases, with 15 bases lying between them. CDR3 bases: TGTGCCAGCAGGGCGGGGTTTGGTGGCTACGAGCAGTACTTC. Amino acid sequence: CASRAGFGGYEQYF.

Only a few counts were recorded for this clone. The rearrangement uses TRBV7-3 and TRBJ2-3; no firm D call. The V gene's germline CDR1 is SGHTA and CDR2 FQGTGA. The CDR3 has 12 amino acids. The V end lost 3 bases, the J end lost 3 bases, and 4 bases lay between the germline ends. The CDR3 protein is CASSFGTDTQYF. CDR3 nucleotide sequence: TGTGCCAGCAGCTTCGGAACAGATACGCAGTATTTT.